The clone carrying this TCR beta chain was seen a few times. The data are from a study of blood T cell repertoires in COVID-19. This CDR3 is 18 amino acids long. In the original analysis: Using reference gene primer amplification, nucleated cell counts were estimated. Only in-frame clones appear in the TCRdb table, and some are missing; sequencing was by immunoSEQ multiplex PCR. The DNA gave D and trimming, while V, J and clone size come from that table. The top ten clones hold around 10% of a sample with over 100,000 clones, approximately 90% of them seen once. The sequence was obtained from a man aged 50-60 years with acute or convalescent COVID-19. Sequencing was performed on peripheral blood. V gene TRBV21-1 combines with J gene TRBJ1-1. TRBV21-1 is marked as a pseudogene. The CDR3, as DNA: TGTGCCAGCAGCAAAGAGATATATCGCCGGAGCTTGAACACTGAAGCTTTCTTT. This sequence encodes CASSKEIYRRSLNTEAFF.